The clone carrying this TCR beta chain was seen a handful of times. The entry originates in a study of blood T cell repertoires in COVID-19. Study-wide context: There were acute and convalescent COVID-19 samples, and they came from the United States, Italy and Spain.

The germline gives CDR1 SGHDN, CDR2 FVKESK. Germline trimming cut 4 bases from V and 3 bases from J; bases unmatched to any gene: 7. This CDR3 has 15 amino acids. Sequenced by immunoSEQ multiplex PCR; TCRdb stores in-frame clones only, minus some. The table records some 220,000 clones, around 84% of them present only once. The chain links TRBV14 to TRBJ2-7; the match to TRBD1 covers 9 bases. This TCR derives from a man in his fifties or sixties who had recovered from COVID-19. The sample taken for sequencing was peripheral blood. The CDR3 reads CASSRVGTGFYEQYF. CDR3 in DNA: TGTGCCAGCAGCCGAGTAGGGACAGGGTTCTACGAGCAGTACTTC.